What follows is one T cell receptor beta chain and its context. Germline CDR1 SQVTM, CDR2 ANQGSEA. CDR3 length: 14 amino acids. Trimming removed 0 bases from V and 6 bases from J; junction bases left unmatched: 8. These data are taken from a study of blood T cell repertoires in COVID-19. Measured with immunoSEQ multiplex PCR; TCRdb has only the in-frame clones, and not every one. The top ten clones hold about 4% of a sample with 35,000 to 45,000 clones, approximately 89% of them seen once. The receptor comes from a human donor in a cohort sampled during active COVID-19. The rearrangement links TRBV29-1 to TRBJ2-7, with 7 bases aligning to TRBD1. Sequences were obtained from peripheral blood. CDR3 residues: CSVEDQAGGFEQYF. CDR3 nucleotide sequence: TGCAGCGTTGAAGATCAGGCAGGGGGATTCGAGCAGTACTTC.